The 17 T cell receptor beta chains given below trace back to one sample, sequenced in a study of spatial heterogeneity in lung cancer. MiXCR, applied by TCRdb to the 5' RACE reads, yields one record per CDR3 protein. The repertoire holds 40,000 to 45,000 distinct CDR3 sequences, with approximately 7% as singletons. As to time point: sample taken at primary tumor resection. This sample comprised PBMCs, obtained at surgery. Source of these receptors: a female donor with early-stage non-small cell lung cancer.

This clonotype has a handful of counts. The chain is built from TRBV5-1 and TRBJ2-2, with 7 positions matching TRBD2. The CDR3 length is 14 residues. V lost 1 base and J lost 6; bases outside the gene matches: 3. Germline V gives CDR1 SGHRS, CDR2 YFSETQ. The CDR3 loop is CASSLTAGAGELFF. The CDR3 bases are TGCGCCAGCAGCTTGACCGCGGGGGCCGGGGAGCTGTTTTTT.

This clonotype was picked up many times. This chain connects TRBV4-1 to TRBJ2-3; D unclear. From germline, CDR1 is MGHRA and CDR2 YSYEKL. Trimming shortened V by 0 bases and J by 6 bases, and 7 bases separated the two germline ends. The CDR3 length is 13 residues. The CDR3 nucleotides read TGCGCCAGCAGCCAAGATCAAGTCGATACGCAGTATTTT. Translating it yields CASSQDQVDTQYF.

In this sample, this clonotype turned up many times. The chain uses TRBV4-3 and TRBJ1-4, with D possibly matching TRBD1 (5 bases). The CDR3 covers 15 residues. Germline CDR1 LGHNA, CDR2 YSLEER. Trimming removed 3 bases at V and 8 bases at J, with 16 bases between. Written as DNA, the CDR3 is TGCGCCAGCAGCCACGAAGACAGACGGGGCGAAAAACTGTTTTTT. Its translation: CASSHEDRRGEKLFF.

In this sample, this clonotype turned up many times. The rearrangement uses TRBV27 and TRBJ2-5; 10 bases match TRBD2. Germline-derived CDR1 and CDR2 are MNHEY and SMNVEV (reference sequence). V trimming: 2 bases; J trimming: 7 bases; junction bases outside the gene matches: 25. The CDR3 has 21 amino acids. CDR3 in DNA: TGTGCCAGCAGTTTAAGGGGCCTCGATAGCGGGGGGCCTCGCCGAGTCGGGACCCAGTACTTC. Residues: CASSLRGLDSGGPRRVGTQYF.

There are many counts of this clonotype. The chain is built from TRBV28 and TRBJ2-7; D may be TRBD1 (6 bases). The V and J ends lost 4 bases and 0 bases respectively, with 16 bases between them. Per the germline V gene, CDR1 is MDHEN and CDR2 is SYDVKM. This CDR3 comprises 16 residues. The CDR3: CASSSSDRFNSYEQYF. Written as DNA, the CDR3 is TGTGCCAGCAGTTCATCCGACAGGTTCAACTCCTACGAGCAGTACTTC.

This clonotype appeared many times. The CDR3 spells CASSLGTGETQYF. The CDR3 DNA sequence: TGCGCCAGCAGCTTAGGGACAGGGGAGACCCAGTACTTC. This sequence joins TRBV5-1 and TRBJ2-5; TRBD1 matches 9 bases. This CDR3 is 13 amino acids long. V gave up 2 bases and J gave up 5 bases; unmatched junction bases: 1. CDR1 and CDR2 (germline): SGHRS, YFSETQ.

This clonotype has ten or more counts. V gene TRBV9 combines with J gene TRBJ2-6; unclear D gene. Germline CDR1 SGDLS, CDR2 YYNGEE. The CDR3 is 17 amino acids. V was trimmed by 0 bases and J by 0 bases, leaving 10 bases between them. For the CDR3, the DNA is TGTGCCAGCAGCGTAGATGCAGTTCACTCTGGGGCCAACGTCCTGACTTTC. Translation gives CASSVDAVHSGANVLTF. The entire variable domain, with the rest obtained from reference TRBV9 and TRBJ2-6, is as follows: DSGVTQTPKHLITATGQRVTLRCSPRSGDLSVYWYQQSLDQGLQFLIQYYNGEERAKGNILERFSAQQFPDLHSELNLSSLELGDSALYFCASSVDAVHSGANVLTFGAGSRLTVL.

As to this clonotype: One base away lies a much larger clone, so this may be a sequencing read error. As the CDR3 is not closed by the conserved phenylalanine or tryptophan, this likely results from a read error. The chain employs TRBV6-2 or TRBV6-3 and TRBJ2-4, with 11 bases aligning to TRBD2. Germline CDR1 is MNHEY and CDR2 is SVGEGT. This CDR3 spans 14 amino acids. V shed 6 bases and J 9 bases; nucleotides not matched to a gene: 7. The DNA of the CDR3 is TGTGCCAGCAGCCTACTAGCGGGGGCCCCCATTCAGTACTAC. Translation gives CASSLLAGAPIQYY.

V gene TRBV4-1 combines with J gene TRBJ1-3, with no clear D. Deletions cut 1 base from V and 7 bases from J, with 8 bases between. The CDR3 contains 13 residues. CDR1 MGHRA and CDR2 YSYEKL come from the germline V gene. The CDR3 nucleotides are TGCGCCAGCAGCCAAGGGTCAGCTAACACCATATATTTT. Translating gives CASSQGSANTIYF.

Ten or more counts support this clonotype. This chain links TRBV11-2 with TRBJ1-1; perhaps TRBD1 as D (5 bases). CDR3 length: 15 amino acids. CDR1 is SGHAT and CDR2 is FQNNGV in the germline V gene. Between the trimmed V and J ends, which lost 2 bases and 4 bases, there was a span of 14 bases. The CDR3 bases are TGTGCCAGCAGCTTAATGGGGCCGAGGGGCACTGAAGCTTTCTTT. Protein: CASSLMGPRGTEAFF.

The rearrangement links TRBV7-2 to TRBJ1-3; no definite D call. Germline V gene sequence: CDR1 SGHTA, CDR2 FQGNSA. The CDR3 sequence is 13 residues long. With 3 bases removed from V and 3 bases from J, the gap between germline ends came to 6 bases. This chain's CDR3 is CASSLLVGNTIYF. For the CDR3, the DNA is TGTGCCAGCAGCTTGCTGGTTGGAAACACCATATATTTT.

This clonotype was counted ten times or more. The chain employs TRBV6-5 and TRBJ1-2; 11 bases map to TRBD1. Germline CDR1 and CDR2: MNHEY and SVGAGI. The V gene end was trimmed by 6 bases and the J gene end by 5 bases; junction bases not matched to a gene: 2. This CDR3 spans 13 amino acids. The CDR3 DNA reads TGTGCCAGCAGACGGGACAGGGGGTATGGCTACACCTTC. It translates to CASRRDRGYGYTF.

This sequence joins TRBV4-1 and TRBJ1-3, with a possible D match to TRBD1 (5 bases). The V gene's germline CDR1 is MGHRA and CDR2 YSYEKL. The CDR3 sequence is 15 residues long. Trimming removed 1 base from V and 5 bases from J, with 12 bases in between. CDR3 nucleotide sequence: TGCGCCAGCAGCCAAGGGGAGGACATAAGAAACACCATATATTTT. Its translation is CASSQGEDIRNTIYF.

This clonotype has only a few counts. The gene calls are TRBV20-1 and TRBJ1-6; 8 bases agree with TRBD1. V was clipped by 1 base and J by 7 bases; unmatched bases: 6. The CDR3 sequence is 15 residues long. Germline loops: CDR1 DFQATT, CDR2 SNEGSKA (reference sequence). For the CDR3, the DNA is TGCAGTGCTAGAGCTCTGGACAGGGACAATTCACCCCTCCACTTT. Its protein product is CSARALDRDNSPLHF.

This sequence joins TRBV24-1 and TRBJ2-5, with 11 positions matching TRBD2. Germline V gene data show CDR1 as KGHDR and CDR2 as SFDVKD. The CDR3 is made up of 15 amino acids. With 7 bases clipped from V and 4 bases from J, the junction kept 7 bases outside the gene matches. Here the CDR3 DNA reads TGTGCCACCAGCCTAGGAACTAGCGGGGGAGAGACCCAGTACTTC. This encodes CATSLGTSGGETQYF.

This clonotype was observed many times. This chain connects TRBV5-1 to TRBJ1-5; D ambiguous. Germline assignment: CDR1 SGHRS and CDR2 YFSETQ. The length of the CDR3 is 14 residues. V shed 5 bases and J shed 2 bases, with 11 bases lying between them. The CDR3 DNA reads TGCGCCAGCAGTCGGCTTCCAGGCAATCAGCCCCAGCATTTT. Its translation is CASSRLPGNQPQHF.

This clonotype was seen many times. The chain employs TRBV20-1 and TRBJ2-5; TRBD1 is a possible D gene (6 bases). Per germline, CDR1 DFQATT and CDR2 SNEGSKA (reference sequence). The CDR3 covers 15 residues. V lost 2 bases to trimming and J lost 1 base, with 14 bases between them. CDR3 amino acids: CSARSGQTTQETQYF. DNA for the CDR3: TGCAGTGCTAGATCGGGACAAACGACCCAAGAGACCCAGTACTTC.